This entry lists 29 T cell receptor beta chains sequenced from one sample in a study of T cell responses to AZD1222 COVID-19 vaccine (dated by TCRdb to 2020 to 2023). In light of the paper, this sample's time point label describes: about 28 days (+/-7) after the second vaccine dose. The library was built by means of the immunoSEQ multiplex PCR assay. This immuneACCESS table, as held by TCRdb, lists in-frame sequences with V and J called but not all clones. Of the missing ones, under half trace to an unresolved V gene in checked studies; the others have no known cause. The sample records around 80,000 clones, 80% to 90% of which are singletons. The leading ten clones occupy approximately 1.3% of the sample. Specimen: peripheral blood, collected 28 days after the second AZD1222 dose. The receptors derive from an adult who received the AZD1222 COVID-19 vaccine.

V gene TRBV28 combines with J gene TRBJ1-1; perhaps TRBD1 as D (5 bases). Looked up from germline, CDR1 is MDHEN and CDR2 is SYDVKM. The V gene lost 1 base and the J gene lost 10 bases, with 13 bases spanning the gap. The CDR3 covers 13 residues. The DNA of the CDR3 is TGTGCCAGCAGTTTATTAAAAGAGGGGCCAGCTTTCTTT. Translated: CASSLLKEGPAFF. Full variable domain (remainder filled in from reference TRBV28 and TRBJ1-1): DVKVTQSSRYLVKRTGEKVFLECVQDMDHENMFWYRQDPGLGLRLIYFSYDVKMKEKGDIPEGYSVSREKKERFSLILESASTNQTSMYLCASSLLKEGPAFFGQGTRLTVV.

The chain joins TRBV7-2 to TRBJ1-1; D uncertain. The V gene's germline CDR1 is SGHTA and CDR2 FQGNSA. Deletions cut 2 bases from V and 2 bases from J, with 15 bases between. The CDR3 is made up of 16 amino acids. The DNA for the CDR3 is TGTGCCAGCAGCTTAAAGGGAGCCAAGGTAAACACTGAAGCTTTCTTT. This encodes CASSLKGAKVNTEAFF.

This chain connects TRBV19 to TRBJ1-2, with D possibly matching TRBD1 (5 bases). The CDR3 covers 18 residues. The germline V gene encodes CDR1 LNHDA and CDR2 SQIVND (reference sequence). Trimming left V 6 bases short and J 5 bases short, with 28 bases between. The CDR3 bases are TGTGCCAGTAGGACTACGGGACTCCCAGGGCCCGGCTTTTATGGCTACACCTTC. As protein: CASRTTGLPGPGFYGYTF.

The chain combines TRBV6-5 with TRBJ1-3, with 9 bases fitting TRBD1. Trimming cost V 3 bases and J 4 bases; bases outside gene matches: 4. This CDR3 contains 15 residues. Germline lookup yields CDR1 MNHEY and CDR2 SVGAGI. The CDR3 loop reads CASSYHRGRGNTIYF. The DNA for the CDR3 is TGTGCCAGCAGTTATCACAGGGGGCGAGGAAACACCATATATTTT.

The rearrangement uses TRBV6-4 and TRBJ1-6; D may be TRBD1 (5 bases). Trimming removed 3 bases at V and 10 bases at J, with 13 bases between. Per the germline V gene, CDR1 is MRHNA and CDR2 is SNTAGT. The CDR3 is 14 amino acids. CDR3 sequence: CASSEGVYSSPLHF. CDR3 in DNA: TGTGCCAGCAGTGAAGGGGTTTATAGCTCACCCCTCCACTTT.

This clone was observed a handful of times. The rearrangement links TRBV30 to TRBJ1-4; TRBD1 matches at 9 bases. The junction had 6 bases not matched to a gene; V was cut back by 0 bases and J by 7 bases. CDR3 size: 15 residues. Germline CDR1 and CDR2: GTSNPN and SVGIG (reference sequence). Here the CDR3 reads CAWSVGGQGGEKLFF. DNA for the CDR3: TGTGCCTGGAGTGTAGGGGGACAGGGAGGTGAAAAACTGTTTTTT.

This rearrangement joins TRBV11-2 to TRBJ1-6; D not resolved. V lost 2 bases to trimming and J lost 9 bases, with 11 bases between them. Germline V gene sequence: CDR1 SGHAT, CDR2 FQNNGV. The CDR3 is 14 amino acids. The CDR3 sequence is CASSLPGKGSPLHF. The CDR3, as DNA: TGTGCCAGCAGCTTACCGGGCAAAGGTTCACCCCTCCACTTT. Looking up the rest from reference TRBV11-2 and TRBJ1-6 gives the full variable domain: EAGVAQSPRYKIIEKRQSVAFWCNPISGHATLYWYQQILGQGPKLLIQFQNNGVVDDSQLPKDRFSAERLKGVDSTLKIQPAKLEDSAVYLCASSLPGKGSPLHFGNGTRLTVT.

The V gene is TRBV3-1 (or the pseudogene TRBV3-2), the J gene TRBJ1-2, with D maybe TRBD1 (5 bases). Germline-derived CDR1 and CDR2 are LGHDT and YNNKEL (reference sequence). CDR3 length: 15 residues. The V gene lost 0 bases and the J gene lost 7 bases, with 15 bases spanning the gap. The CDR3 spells CASSQDSGVRGGYTF. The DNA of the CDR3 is TGTGCCAGCAGCCAAGATTCCGGCGTAAGGGGTGGCTACACCTTC.

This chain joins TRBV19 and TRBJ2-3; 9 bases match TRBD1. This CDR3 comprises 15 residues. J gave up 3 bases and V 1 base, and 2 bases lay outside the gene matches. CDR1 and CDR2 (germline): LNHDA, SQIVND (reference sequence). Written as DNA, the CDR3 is TGTGCCAGTAGTATAGCCGACAGGGGGACAGATACGCAGTATTTT. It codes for CASSIADRGTDTQYF.

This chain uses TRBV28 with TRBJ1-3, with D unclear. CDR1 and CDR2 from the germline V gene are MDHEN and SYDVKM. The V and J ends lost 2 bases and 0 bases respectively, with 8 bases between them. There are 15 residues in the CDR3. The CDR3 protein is CASSLGSHSGNTIYF. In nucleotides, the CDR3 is TGTGCCAGCAGTTTAGGCAGTCACTCTGGAAACACCATATATTTT.

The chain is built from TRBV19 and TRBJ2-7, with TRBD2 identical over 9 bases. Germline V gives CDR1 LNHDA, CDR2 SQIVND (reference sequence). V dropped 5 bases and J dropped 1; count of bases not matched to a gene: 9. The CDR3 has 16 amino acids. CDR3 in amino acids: CASSPIAGGLSYEQYF. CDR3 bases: TGTGCCAGTAGTCCCATCGCGGGAGGGCTTTCCTACGAGCAGTACTTC. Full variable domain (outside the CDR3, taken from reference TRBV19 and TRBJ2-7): DGGITQSPKYLFRKEGQNVTLSCEQNLNHDAMYWYRQDPGQGLRLIYYSQIVNDFQKGDIAEGYSVSREKKESFPLTVTSAQKNPTAFYLCASSPIAGGLSYEQYFGPGTRLTVT.

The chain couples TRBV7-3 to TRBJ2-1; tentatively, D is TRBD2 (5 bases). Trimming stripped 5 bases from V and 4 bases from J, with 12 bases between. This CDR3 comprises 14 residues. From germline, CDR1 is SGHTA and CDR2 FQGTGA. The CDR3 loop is CASSTRTGYNEQFF. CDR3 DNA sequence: TGTGCCAGCAGCACCCGGACTGGGTACAATGAGCAGTTCTTC.

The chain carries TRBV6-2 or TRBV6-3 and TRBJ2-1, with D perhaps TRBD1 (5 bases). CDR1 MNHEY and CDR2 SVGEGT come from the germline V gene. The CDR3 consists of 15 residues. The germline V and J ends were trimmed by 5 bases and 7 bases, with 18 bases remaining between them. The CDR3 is CASSPDKRGWNEQFF. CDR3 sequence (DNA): TGTGCCAGCAGTCCGGACAAGCGAGGATGGAATGAGCAGTTCTTC.

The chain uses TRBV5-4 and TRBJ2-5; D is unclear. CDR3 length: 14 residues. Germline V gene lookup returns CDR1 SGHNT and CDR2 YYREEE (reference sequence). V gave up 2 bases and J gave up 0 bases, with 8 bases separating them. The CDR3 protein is CASSFVQYQETQYF. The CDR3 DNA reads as TGTGCCAGCAGCTTTGTTCAGTACCAAGAGACCCAGTACTTC.

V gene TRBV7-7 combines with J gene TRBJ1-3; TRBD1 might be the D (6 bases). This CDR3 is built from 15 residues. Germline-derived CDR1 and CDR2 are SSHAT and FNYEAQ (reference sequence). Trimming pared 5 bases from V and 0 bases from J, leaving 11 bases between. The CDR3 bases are TGTGCCAGCAGCCCAGGGACAAACTCTGGAAACACCATATATTTT. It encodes CASSPGTNSGNTIYF.

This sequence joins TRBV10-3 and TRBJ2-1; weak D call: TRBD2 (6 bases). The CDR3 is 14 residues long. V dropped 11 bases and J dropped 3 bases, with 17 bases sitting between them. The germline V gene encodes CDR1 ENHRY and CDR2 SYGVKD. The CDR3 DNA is TGTGCCGCCACGGGGGATCCCGACTACAATGAGCAGTTCTTC. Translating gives CAATGDPDYNEQFF.

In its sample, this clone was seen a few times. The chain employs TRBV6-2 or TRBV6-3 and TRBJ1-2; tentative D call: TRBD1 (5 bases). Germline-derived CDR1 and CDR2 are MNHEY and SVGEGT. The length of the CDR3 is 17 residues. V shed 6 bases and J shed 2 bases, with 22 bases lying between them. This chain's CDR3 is CASSPPRQSTPNYGYTF. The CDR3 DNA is TGTGCCAGCAGCCCTCCCCGACAGAGCACCCCCAACTATGGCTACACCTTC.

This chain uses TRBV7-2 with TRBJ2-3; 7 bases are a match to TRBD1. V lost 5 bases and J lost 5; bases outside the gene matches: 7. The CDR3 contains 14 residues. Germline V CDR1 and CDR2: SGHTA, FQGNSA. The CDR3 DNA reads TGTGCCAGCAGCGAAGACAGGGCGCGAGATACGCAGTATTTT. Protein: CASSEDRARDTQYF.

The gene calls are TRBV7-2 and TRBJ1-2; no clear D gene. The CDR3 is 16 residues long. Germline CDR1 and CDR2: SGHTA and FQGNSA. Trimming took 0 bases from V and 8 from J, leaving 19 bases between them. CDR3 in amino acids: CASSLAGYGDVWGYTF. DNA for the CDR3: TGTGCCAGCAGCTTAGCGGGTTACGGGGATGTATGGGGCTACACCTTC.

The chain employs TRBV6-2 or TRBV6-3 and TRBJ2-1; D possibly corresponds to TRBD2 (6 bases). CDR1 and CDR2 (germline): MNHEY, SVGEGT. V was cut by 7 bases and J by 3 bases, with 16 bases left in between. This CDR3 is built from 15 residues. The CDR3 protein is CASTPQGLLYNEQFF. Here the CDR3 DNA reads TGTGCCAGCACCCCTCAGGGACTCCTCTACAATGAGCAGTTCTTC.

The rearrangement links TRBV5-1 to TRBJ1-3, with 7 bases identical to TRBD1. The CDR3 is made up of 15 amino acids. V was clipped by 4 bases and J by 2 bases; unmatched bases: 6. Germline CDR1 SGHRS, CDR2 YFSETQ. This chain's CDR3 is CASSRDRGPGNTIYF. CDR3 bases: TGCGCCAGCAGCAGAGATAGGGGGCCTGGAAACACCATATATTTT.

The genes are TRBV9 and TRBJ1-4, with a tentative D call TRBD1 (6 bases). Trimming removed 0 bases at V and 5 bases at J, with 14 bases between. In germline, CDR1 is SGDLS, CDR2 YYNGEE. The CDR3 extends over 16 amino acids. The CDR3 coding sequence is TGTGCCAGCAGCGTAGATACTGGGGGGCCAAATGAAAAACTGTTTTTT. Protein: CASSVDTGGPNEKLFF.

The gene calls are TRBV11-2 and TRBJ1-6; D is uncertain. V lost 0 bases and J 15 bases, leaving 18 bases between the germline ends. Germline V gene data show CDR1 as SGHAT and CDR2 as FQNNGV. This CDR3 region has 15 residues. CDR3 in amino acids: CASSLDGPAPVSLHF. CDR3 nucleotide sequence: TGTGCCAGCAGCTTAGACGGCCCTGCTCCGGTTAGCCTCCACTTT.

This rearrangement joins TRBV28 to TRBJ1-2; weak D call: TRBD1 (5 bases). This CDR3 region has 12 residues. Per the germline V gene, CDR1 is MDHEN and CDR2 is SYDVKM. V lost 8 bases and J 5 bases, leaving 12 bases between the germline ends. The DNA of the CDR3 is TGTGCCAGCGGGGCCAGGGTATATGGCTACACCTTC. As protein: CASGARVYGYTF.

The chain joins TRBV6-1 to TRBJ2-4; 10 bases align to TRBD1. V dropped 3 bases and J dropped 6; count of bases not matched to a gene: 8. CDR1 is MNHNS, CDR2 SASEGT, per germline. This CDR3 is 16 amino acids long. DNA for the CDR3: TGTGCCAGCAGTGACCCAGGACAGGGGGGTATAAACATTCAGTACTTC. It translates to CASSDPGQGGINIQYF.

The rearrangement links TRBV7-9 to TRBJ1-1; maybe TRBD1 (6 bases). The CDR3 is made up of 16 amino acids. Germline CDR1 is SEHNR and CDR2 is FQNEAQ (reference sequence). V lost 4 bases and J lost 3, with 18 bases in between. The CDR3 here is CASSSLTGRADTEAFF. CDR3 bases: TGTGCCAGCAGCTCCCTGACAGGAAGGGCGGACACTGAAGCTTTCTTT.

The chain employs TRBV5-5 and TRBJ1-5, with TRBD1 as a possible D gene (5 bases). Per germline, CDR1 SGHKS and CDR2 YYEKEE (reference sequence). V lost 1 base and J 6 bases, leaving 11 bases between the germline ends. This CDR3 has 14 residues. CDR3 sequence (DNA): TGTGCCAGCAGCTTGTGGGGGGAGGGTCAGCCCCAGCATTTT. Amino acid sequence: CASSLWGEGQPQHF.

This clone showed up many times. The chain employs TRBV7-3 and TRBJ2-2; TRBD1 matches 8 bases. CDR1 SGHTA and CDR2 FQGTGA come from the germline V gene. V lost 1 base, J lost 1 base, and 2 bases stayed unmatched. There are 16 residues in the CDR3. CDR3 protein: CASSLMGTGNTGELFF. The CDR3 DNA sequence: TGTGCCAGCAGCTTAATGGGGACAGGGAACACCGGGGAGCTGTTTTTT.

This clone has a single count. Written as DNA, the CDR3 is TGTGCCAGCAGTTTAAGGACAGACCTGCGCTCCTACGAGCAGTACTTC. Encoded protein: CASSLRTDLRSYEQYF. The rearrangement uses TRBV27 and TRBJ2-7; tentatively, D is TRBD1 (6 bases). CDR1 is MNHEY and CDR2 is SMNVEV in the germline V gene (reference sequence). V shed 2 bases and J shed 0 bases, with 14 bases lying between them. There are 16 residues in the CDR3.